The present TCR beta chain was sequenced within a study of shared T cell receptors in the human thymus. The CDR3 length is 17 residues. With 4 bases clipped from V and 7 bases from J, the junction kept 16 bases outside the gene matches. Germline V gives CDR1 SGHAT, CDR2 FQNNGV. Method: immunoSEQ multiplex PCR; TCRdb's copy keeps in-frame clones and lacks some. Seen here are roughly 550,000 clones, approximately 80% observed once, and the top ten hold about 0.012%. These data were also reused for a study on human thymus T cells. That source adds: Resected material from corrective heart surgery provided the thymus tissue analysed. Within thymic and blood repertoires, V and J gene usage appeared to be biased. Related research examined unrelated individuals and reported that their thymic repertoires overlapped highly.

The receptor was isolated from a boy under two years old with a congenital heart defect. The chain carries TRBV11-2 and TRBJ2-4; TRBD2 aligns across 7 bases. Material: thymocytes. This chain's CDR3 is CASSWEGPTSTGNIQYF. CDR3 nucleotides: TGTGCCAGCAGCTGGGAGGGCCCCACTTCCACGGGTAACATTCAGTACTTC. The whole variable domain, remainder taken from reference TRBV11-2 and TRBJ2-4, is EAGVAQSPRYKIIEKRQSVAFWCNPISGHATLYWYQQILGQGPKLLIQFQNNGVVDDSQLPKDRFSAERLKGVDSTLKIQPAKLEDSAVYLCASSWEGPTSTGNIQYFGAGTRLSVL.